This T cell receptor beta chain was sequenced for a study of tumor and adjacent non-tumor tissue in lung cancer. The template was RNA from unsorted bulk tissue. The normal lung tissue was taken more than 3 cm from the tumor edge. Three rounds of nested PCR, following a modified ARM-PCR protocol, produced the TCRbeta library. Via MiXCR, TCRdb re-called the multiplex PCR reads, giving one row per CDR3 protein. The sample has more than 85,000 distinct CDR3 sequences; around three fifths are singletons. Germline CDR1 and CDR2: MNHNS and SASEGT. CDR3 length equals 15 residues. The V end was cut by 10 bases, the J end by 3 bases, with 18 bases between.

The clonotype originates from a man younger than 40 with non-small cell lung cancer. Sample: distant non-tumor lung tissue. This chain uses TRBV6-1 with TRBJ2-2; D ambiguous. The CDR3 loop reads CAIRITDGYTGELFF. The CDR3 nucleotides read TGTGCCATCAGGATTACCGATGGGTACACCGGGGAGCTGTTTTTT.